Each of the 23 T cell receptor beta chains below was sequenced from the same sample in a study of CD8 T cells in ankylosing spondylitis (dated by TCRdb to about 2017). Libraries came from 5' RACE. The sample was run on an Illumina HiSeq 2500. TCRdb ran its own pipeline on the public reads, namely fastp trimming at Q25 and MiXCR clone calling, and kept in-frame beta chains. Identical CDR3 protein sequences are pooled into one entry, listed with their most common genes and DNA. For this sample the table gives about 400,000 distinct CDR3 sequences, of which about a fifth were detected only once. About a sixth of the sample is held by the ten biggest clonotypes. Antigens of these TCRs are unknown. Broad study findings and their caveats: Blood from ankylosing spondylitis patients appeared to be characterized by a TCR beta motif made up of seven or eight highly homologous amino acid variants.

Sequenced material: blood, either unsorted or a sorted T cell fraction (not recorded which). The source of these receptors is a male donor with ankylosing spondylitis.

This sequence joins TRBV15 and TRBJ1-1; D remains unclear. Germline CDR1 is LNHNV and CDR2 is YYDKDF (reference sequence). Between the trimmed V and J ends, which lost 8 bases and 0 bases, there was a span of 16 bases. This CDR3 comprises 15 residues. This chain's CDR3 is CATFDRRSMNTEAFF. The CDR3 DNA reads as TGTGCCACCTTCGATCGCCGTTCGATGAACACTGAAGCTTTCTTT.

This clonotype was counted only a few times. This chain links TRBV29-1 with TRBJ1-1, with 8 bases matching TRBD1. Germline V gene data show CDR1 as SQVTM and CDR2 as ANQGSEA. The CDR3 loop spans 13 amino acids. V lost 7 bases and J lost 0; bases outside the gene matches: 4. This chain's CDR3 is CSERTGMNTEAFF. For the CDR3, the DNA is TGCAGCGAGAGGACAGGGATGAACACTGAAGCTTTCTTT. The whole variable domain, filled in from reference TRBV29-1 and TRBJ1-1, reads SAVISQKPSRDICQRGTSLTIQCQVDSQVTMMFWYRQQPGQSLTLIATANQGSEATYESGFVIDKFPISRPNLTFSTLTVSNMSPEDSSIYLCSERTGMNTEAFFGQGTRLTVV.

This clonotype was observed at least ten times. The chain joins TRBV29-1 to TRBJ1-1; D remains ambiguous. This CDR3 region has 15 residues. Germline values: CDR1 SQVTM, CDR2 ANQGSEA. Trimming took off 6 bases at V and 1 base at J, with 18 bases between the two ends. The chain's CDR3 is CSVDGSGWGNTEAFF. For the CDR3, the DNA is TGCAGCGTAGACGGTTCAGGCTGGGGGAACACTGAAGCTTTCTTT.

The chain carries TRBV3-1 and TRBJ2-7; 13 positions agree with TRBD2. Trimming took 4 bases from V and 1 from J; bases not matched to a gene: 13. CDR3 length: 19 amino acids. The germline V gene encodes CDR1 LGHDT and CDR2 YNNKEL (reference sequence). The CDR3 region has the DNA TGTGCCAGCAGCCGCACGATGGGGGGACTAGCGGGGCCTTCCTACGAGCAGTACTTC. Translation: CASSRTMGGLAGPSYEQYF.

This clonotype was detected only a few times. The gene calls are TRBV29-1 and TRBJ1-5, with 7 bases lining up with TRBD1. The junction had 10 bases not matched to a gene; V was cut back by 5 bases and J by 3 bases. Germline loops: CDR1 SQVTM, CDR2 ANQGSEA. CDR3 size: 15 residues. CDR3 coding DNA: TGCAGCGTTACGACAGGGAATCGGGACAATCAGCCCCAGCATTTT. Its translation: CSVTTGNRDNQPQHF.

This clonotype occurred a few times. The chain employs TRBV20-1 and TRBJ2-4, with TRBD1 identical over 10 bases. Germline V gene data show CDR1 as DFQATT and CDR2 as SNEGSKA (reference sequence). Unmatched junction bases numbered 5, after V lost 6 bases and J lost 3 bases. This CDR3 is built from 14 residues. The CDR3 spells CSAPGTGDKNIQYF. DNA for the CDR3: TGCAGTGCCCCCGGGACAGGGGACAAAAACATTCAGTACTTC.

The chain uses TRBV5-1 and TRBJ2-5; 9 bases align to TRBD1. The CDR3 length is 16 residues. Germline trimming cut 0 bases from V and 1 base from J; bases unmatched to any gene: 4. Germline CDR1 reads SGHRS; CDR2 reads YFSETQ. CDR3 in DNA: TGCGCCAGCAGCTTGGGGACAGGGGTCTCCCAAGAGACCCAGTACTTC. It codes for CASSLGTGVSQETQYF.

This chain connects TRBV5-1 to TRBJ2-5; TRBD2 agrees at 8 bases. The CDR3 has 16 amino acids. The V gene's germline CDR1 is SGHRS and CDR2 YFSETQ. The ends lost 0 bases at V and 4 bases at J; junction bases unmatched: 8. The CDR3 sequence: CASSLDGLLAGETQYF. CDR3 DNA sequence: TGCGCCAGCAGCTTGGATGGGCTCCTAGCGGGAGAGACCCAGTACTTC. The variable domain in full, with the rest retrieved from reference TRBV5-1 and TRBJ2-5, is KAGVTQTPRYLIKTRGQQVTLSCSPISGHRSVSWYQQTPGQGLQFLFEYFSETQRNKGNFPGRFSGRQFSNSRSEMNVSTLELGDSALYLCASSLDGLLAGETQYFGPGTRLLVL.

This chain joins TRBV5-1 and TRBJ2-7; D might be TRBD1 (6 bases). The germline gives CDR1 SGHRS, CDR2 YFSETQ. V lost 4 bases and J 2 bases, leaving 13 bases between the germline ends. CDR3 size: 14 residues. The CDR3 region is CASSKGQGTYEQYF. CDR3 sequence (DNA): TGCGCCAGCAGCAAGGGCCAGGGGACCTACGAGCAGTACTTC.

The chain carries TRBV9 and TRBJ2-3; no definite D call. The V and J ends lost 0 bases and 5 bases respectively, with 13 bases between them. The CDR3 extends over 15 amino acids. Germline V gene sequence: CDR1 SGDLS, CDR2 YYNGEE. The CDR3 DNA is TGTGCCAGCAGCGTAGCTAATCAGGTCGGAGATACGCAGTATTTT. This encodes CASSVANQVGDTQYF. Drawing the rest from reference TRBV9 and TRBJ2-3, the complete variable domain is DSGVTQTPKHLITATGQRVTLRCSPRSGDLSVYWYQQSLDQGLQFLIQYYNGEERAKGNILERFSAQQFPDLHSELNLSSLELGDSALYFCASSVANQVGDTQYFGPGTRLTVL.

In its sample, this clonotype was seen once. The chain joins TRBV19 to TRBJ1-1; D gene ambiguous. V lost 7 bases, J lost 3 bases, and 12 bases lay in between. Germline-derived CDR1 and CDR2 are LNHDA and SQIVND (reference sequence). The CDR3 runs 13 residues. The CDR3 here is CASTYSQDTEAFF. In nucleotides, the CDR3 is TGTGCCAGTACCTACAGCCAGGACACTGAAGCTTTCTTT.

This clonotype was counted only a few times. V and J are TRBV7-9 and TRBJ2-1; 10 nucleotides line up with TRBD2. Germline CDR1 reads SEHNR; CDR2 reads FQNEAQ (reference sequence). Trimming removed 4 bases from V and 11 bases from J; junction bases left unmatched: 8. The CDR3 sequence is 14 residues long. The CDR3: CASSYLAGASQQFF. The CDR3, as DNA: TGTGCCAGCAGCTACCTAGCGGGAGCTTCCCAGCAGTTCTTC. The entire variable domain, with the rest obtained from reference TRBV7-9 and TRBJ2-1, is as follows: DTGVSQNPRHKITKRGQNVTFRCDPISEHNRLYWYRQTLGQGPEFLTYFQNEAQLEKSRLLSDRFSAERPKGSFSTLEIQRTEQGDSAMYLCASSYLAGASQQFFGPGTRLTVL.

The rearrangement joins TRBV5-1 to TRBJ2-7; D unclear. V gave up 2 bases and J gave up 3 bases, with 12 bases separating them. Germline CDR1 is SGHRS and CDR2 is YFSETQ. CDR3 length equals 14 residues. CDR3 in amino acids: CASSLHPTNYEQYF. The CDR3 DNA reads as TGCGCCAGCAGCTTACACCCGACGAACTACGAGCAGTACTTC. The entire variable domain, with the rest obtained from reference TRBV5-1 and TRBJ2-7, is as follows: KAGVTQTPRYLIKTRGQQVTLSCSPISGHRSVSWYQQTPGQGLQFLFEYFSETQRNKGNFPGRFSGRQFSNSRSEMNVSTLELGDSALYLCASSLHPTNYEQYFGPGTRLTVT.

This clonotype was detected a few times. The gene calls are TRBV20-1 and TRBJ2-1; the D gene could be TRBD1 or TRBD2 (5 bases each). Per germline, CDR1 DFQATT and CDR2 SNEGSKA (reference sequence). The V end was cut by 4 bases, the J end by 3 bases, with 13 bases between. The CDR3 runs to 14 residues. This CDR3 reads CSAMGPLGYNEQFF. CDR3 sequence (DNA): TGCAGTGCTATGGGACCGCTGGGCTACAATGAGCAGTTCTTC.

This chain uses TRBV15 with TRBJ2-1; D assignment may be TRBD1 or TRBD2 (5 bases each). CDR1 is LNHNV, CDR2 YYDKDF, per germline (reference sequence). The CDR3 runs to 17 residues. V was pared by 0 bases and J by 1 base, with 13 bases between. CDR3 residues: CATSRETGTNSYNEQFF. The CDR3 nucleotides are TGTGCCACCAGCAGAGAAACCGGGACCAATTCCTACAATGAGCAGTTCTTC.

The chain has TRBV27 and TRBJ2-7; possible D gene TRBD1, 6 bases. V lost 5 bases and J lost 3, with 23 bases in between. This CDR3 region has 17 residues. The germline gives CDR1 MNHEY, CDR2 SMNVEV (reference sequence). The CDR3 region is CASSPLTIGQTFYEQYF. The CDR3 DNA reads TGTGCCAGCAGTCCCTTAACAATCGGACAGACCTTCTACGAGCAGTACTTC.

The rearrangement links TRBV28 to TRBJ2-7; 7 bases fit TRBD1. V lost 11 bases and J lost 1; bases outside the gene matches: 14. Germline assignment: CDR1 MDHEN and CDR2 SYDVKM. The CDR3 sequence is 15 residues long. For the CDR3, the DNA is TGTGCCGCCATGATCGGGACAGACGAGTCCTACGAGCAGTACTTC. Residues: CAAMIGTDESYEQYF. The full variable domain, completed using reference TRBV28 and TRBJ2-7, is DVKVTQSSRYLVKRTGEKVFLECVQDMDHENMFWYRQDPGLGLRLIYFSYDVKMKEKGDIPEGYSVSREKKERFSLILESASTNQTSMYLCAAMIGTDESYEQYFGPGTRLTVT.

This clonotype occurred a few times. The chain couples TRBV20-1 to TRBJ2-7; 7 bases are shared with TRBD2. CDR1 and CDR2 from the germline V gene are DFQATT and SNEGSKA (reference sequence). Germline trimming cut 3 bases from V and 7 bases from J; bases unmatched to any gene: 18. The length of the CDR3 is 16 residues. The chain's CDR3 is CSARSILDLAGDEQYF. CDR3 DNA: TGCAGTGCTAGGTCTATACTGGATCTCGCGGGAGATGAGCAGTACTTC.

In this sample, this clonotype turned up many times. The genes are TRBV18 and TRBJ2-7; TRBD1 is a possible D gene (5 bases). Germline V lookup: CDR1 KGHSH, CDR2 LQKENI. Trimming left V 3 bases short and J 11 bases short, with 11 bases between. The CDR3 has 11 residues. The CDR3 DNA sequence: TGTGCCAGCTCACCGACAGAGAAGAAGTACTTC. This sequence encodes CASSPTEKKYF.

This clonotype was found a few times. The chain joins TRBV5-1 to TRBJ1-1; TRBD1 is a possible D gene (5 bases). CDR3 length: 13 residues. Germline CDR1 is SGHRS and CDR2 is YFSETQ. V was trimmed by 4 bases and J by 4 bases, leaving 11 bases between them. Written as DNA, the CDR3 is TGCGCCAGCAGCATGGACATTATCACTGAAGCTTTCTTT. This sequence encodes CASSMDIITEAFF.

In its sample, this clonotype was seen a few times. The chain uses TRBV11-1 and TRBJ2-5; 9 nucleotides align to TRBD1. The CDR3 has 15 amino acids. CDR1 is SGHAT and CDR2 is FQDESV in the germline V gene (reference sequence). Trimming at V came to 4 bases and at J to 5 bases, leaving 8 bases not matched to a gene. The CDR3 DNA reads as TGTGCCAGCAGCTCAGGAACAGGGGGCAAGGAGACCCAGTACTTC. Translation: CASSSGTGGKETQYF. The full variable domain, in which reference TRBV11-1 and TRBJ2-5 provide the parts outside the CDR3, is EAEVAQSPRYKITEKSQAVAFWCDPISGHATLYWYRQILGQGPELLVQFQDESVVDDSQLPKDRFSAERLKGVDSTLKIQPAELGDSAMYLCASSSGTGGKETQYFGPGTRLLVL.

The genes are TRBV27 and TRBJ2-3, with TRBD2 matching 14 bases. The CDR3 consists of 18 residues. With V trimmed by 5 bases and J by 4 bases, 11 bases remained unmatched. Germline V gene lookup returns CDR1 MNHEY and CDR2 SMNVEV (reference sequence). CDR3 loop: CASSPGLAGVGAADTQYF. The CDR3 region has the DNA TGTGCCAGCAGTCCGGGACTAGCGGGAGTCGGGGCGGCAGATACGCAGTATTTT.

This chain uses TRBV20-1 with TRBJ1-4; D not certain. The ends were cut back, 4 bases at V and 0 bases at J, with 6 bases in the middle. CDR1 DFQATT and CDR2 SNEGSKA come from the germline V gene (reference sequence). There are 13 residues in the CDR3. This CDR3 reads CSAMITTNEKLFF. CDR3 bases: TGCAGTGCTATGATCACAACTAATGAAAAACTGTTTTTT.